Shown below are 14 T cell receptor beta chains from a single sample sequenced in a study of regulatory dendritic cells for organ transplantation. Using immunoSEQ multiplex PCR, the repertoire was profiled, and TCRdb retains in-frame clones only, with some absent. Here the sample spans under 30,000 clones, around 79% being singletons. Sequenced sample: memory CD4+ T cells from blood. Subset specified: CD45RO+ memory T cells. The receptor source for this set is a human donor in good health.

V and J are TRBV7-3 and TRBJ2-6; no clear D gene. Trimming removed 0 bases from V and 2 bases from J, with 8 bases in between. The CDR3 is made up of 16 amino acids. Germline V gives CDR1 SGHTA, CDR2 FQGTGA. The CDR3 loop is CASSLTVGTGANVLTF. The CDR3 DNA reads TGTGCCAGCAGCTTAACCGTAGGTACTGGGGCCAACGTCCTGACTTTC.

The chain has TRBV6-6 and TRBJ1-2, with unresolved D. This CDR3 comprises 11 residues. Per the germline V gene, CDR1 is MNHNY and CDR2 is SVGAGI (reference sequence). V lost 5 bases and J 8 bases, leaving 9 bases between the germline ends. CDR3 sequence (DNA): TGTGCCAGCAGTCCGGGCCGCGGCTACACCTTC. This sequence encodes CASSPGRGYTF.

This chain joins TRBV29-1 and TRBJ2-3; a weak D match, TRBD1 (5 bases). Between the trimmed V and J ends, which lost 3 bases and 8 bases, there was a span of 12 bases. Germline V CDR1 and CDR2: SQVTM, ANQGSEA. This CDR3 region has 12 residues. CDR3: CSVDDSRVTQYF. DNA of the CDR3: TGCAGCGTTGATGACAGTCGAGTTACGCAGTATTTT.

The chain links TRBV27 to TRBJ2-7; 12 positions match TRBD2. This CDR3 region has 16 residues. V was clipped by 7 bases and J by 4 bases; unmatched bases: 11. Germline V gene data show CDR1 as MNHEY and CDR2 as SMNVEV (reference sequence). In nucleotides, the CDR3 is TGTGCCAGCACAAGAACGCTAGCGGGAGGGCCTTACGAGCAGTACTTC. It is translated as CASTRTLAGGPYEQYF.

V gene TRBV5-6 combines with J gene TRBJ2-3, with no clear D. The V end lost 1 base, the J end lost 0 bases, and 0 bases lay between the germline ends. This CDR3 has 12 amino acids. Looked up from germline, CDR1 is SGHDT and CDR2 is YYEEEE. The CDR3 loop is CASSLSTDTQYF. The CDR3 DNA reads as TGTGCCAGCAGCTTGAGCACAGATACGCAGTATTTT.

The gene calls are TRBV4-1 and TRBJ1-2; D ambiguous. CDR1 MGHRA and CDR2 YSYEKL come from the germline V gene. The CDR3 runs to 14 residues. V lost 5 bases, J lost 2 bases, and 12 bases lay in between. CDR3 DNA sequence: TGCGCCAGCAGCGAGGCAGGTCTGAACTATGGCTACACCTTC. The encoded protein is CASSEAGLNYGYTF.

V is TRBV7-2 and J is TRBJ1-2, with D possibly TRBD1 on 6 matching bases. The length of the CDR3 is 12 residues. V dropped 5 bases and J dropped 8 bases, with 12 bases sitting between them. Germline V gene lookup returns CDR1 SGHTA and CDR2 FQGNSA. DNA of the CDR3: TGTGCCAGCAGCCTTCAGGGGTTCGGCTACACCTTC. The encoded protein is CASSLQGFGYTF.

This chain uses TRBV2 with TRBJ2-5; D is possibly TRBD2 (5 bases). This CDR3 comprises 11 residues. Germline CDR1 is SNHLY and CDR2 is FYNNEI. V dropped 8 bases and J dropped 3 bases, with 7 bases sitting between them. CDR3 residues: CASGSEETQYF. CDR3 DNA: TGTGCCAGCGGTAGCGAAGAGACCCAGTACTTC.

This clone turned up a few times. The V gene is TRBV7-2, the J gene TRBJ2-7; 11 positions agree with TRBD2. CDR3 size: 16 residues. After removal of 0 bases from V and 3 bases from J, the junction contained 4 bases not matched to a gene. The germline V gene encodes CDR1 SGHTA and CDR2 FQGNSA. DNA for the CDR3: TGTGCCAGCAGCTTAGCGCCGGGACTAGCGGACTACGAGCAGTACTTC. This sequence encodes CASSLAPGLADYEQYF.

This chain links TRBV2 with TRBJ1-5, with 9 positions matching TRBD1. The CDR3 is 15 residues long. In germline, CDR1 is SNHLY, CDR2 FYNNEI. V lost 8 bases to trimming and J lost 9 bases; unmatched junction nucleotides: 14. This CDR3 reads CASCPSGQGLPPQHF. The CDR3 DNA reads TGTGCCAGCTGTCCATCGGGACAGGGTCTTCCGCCCCAGCATTTT.

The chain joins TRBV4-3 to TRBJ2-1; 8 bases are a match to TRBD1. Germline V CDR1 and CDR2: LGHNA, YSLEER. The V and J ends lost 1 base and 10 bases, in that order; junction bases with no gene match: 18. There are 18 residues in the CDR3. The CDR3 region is CASSQGPERTGRLGEQFF. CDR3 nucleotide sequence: TGCGCCAGCAGCCAAGGCCCGGAAAGGACAGGGAGACTCGGGGAGCAGTTCTTC.

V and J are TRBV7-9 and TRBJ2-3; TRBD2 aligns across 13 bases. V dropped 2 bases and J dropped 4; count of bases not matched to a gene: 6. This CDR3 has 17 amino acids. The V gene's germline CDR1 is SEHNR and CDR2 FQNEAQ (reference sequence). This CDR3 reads CASSLTSGGAFADTQYF. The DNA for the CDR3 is TGTGCCAGCAGCTTAACTAGCGGGGGGGCTTTCGCAGATACGCAGTATTTT.

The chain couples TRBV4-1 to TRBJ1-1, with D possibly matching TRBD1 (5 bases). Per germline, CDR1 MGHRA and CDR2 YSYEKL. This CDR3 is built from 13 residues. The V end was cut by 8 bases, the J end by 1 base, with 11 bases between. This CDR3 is CASSRQTNTEAFF. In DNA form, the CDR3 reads TGCGCCAGCTCGCGACAGACGAACACTGAAGCTTTCTTT.

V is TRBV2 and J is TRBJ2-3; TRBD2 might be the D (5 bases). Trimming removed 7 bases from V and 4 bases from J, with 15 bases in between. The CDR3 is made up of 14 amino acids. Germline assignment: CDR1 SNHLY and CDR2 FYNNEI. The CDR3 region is CASTPGGGSDTQYF. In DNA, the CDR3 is TGTGCCAGCACCCCCGGAGGCGGATCAGATACGCAGTATTTT.